The 28 T cell receptor delta chains in this list originate from one sample, sequenced in a study of gamma delta lymphoproliferative disorders and STAT genes. The receptor sequences were amplified from genomic DNA of peripheral blood mononuclear cells. TCRdb redid clone calling on the multiplex PCR reads using CATT. Here the sample spans approximately 1,200 delta-chain clones, less than 2.5% being singletons. Sequenced input: blood. The source is a human donor in good health.

A remark on this clone: The protein held in TCRdb is that of a much larger clone and does not match this DNA's translation at residue 11, likely because of a read error; the protein shown is translated from the DNA. Other DNA sequences in this sample translate to the same CDR3. The chain is built from TRDV2 and TRDJ1, with 7 positions matching TRDD3. The germline V gene has CDR1 GEAIGNYY and CDR2 EKD. This CDR3 region has 20 residues. V gave up 5 bases and J gave up 1 base; unmatched junction bases: 24. The CDR3 is CACVPLPPLGGQVTTDKLIF. CDR3 DNA sequence: TGTGCCTGTGTACCGCTCCCTCCTCTGGGGGGCCAAGTCACCACCGATAAACTCATCTTT.

This clone is hyperexpanded in the sample. Other nucleotide sequences in the sample specify the same CDR3. The rearrangement links TRDV2 to TRDJ1; 10 nucleotides align to TRDD3. CDR3 length: 18 residues. Germline V gives CDR1 GEAIGNYY, CDR2 EKD. With 0 bases clipped from V and 0 bases from J, the junction kept 9 bases outside the gene matches. CDR3: CACDTVGGDTKYTDKLIF. The CDR3 DNA follows: TGTGCCTGTGACACCGTCGGGGGGGATACGAAGTACACCGATAAACTCATCTTT.

Details on this clone: This likely reflects a read error, since a far larger clone is one base away. This CDR3 is also generated by other DNA sequences in the sample. This sequence joins TRDV1 and TRDJ1, with 7 bases lining up with TRDD2. The germline gives CDR1 TSWWSYY, CDR2 QGS. J lost 3 bases, V lost 4 bases, and 14 bases had no gene match. This CDR3 spans 17 amino acids. CDR3 sequence: CALGGTFLRWGADKLIF. CDR3 in DNA: TGTGCTCTTGGGGGAACCTTCCTTCGTTGGGGCGCCGATAAACTCATCTTT.

Concerning this clone: A far larger clone differs by one base, so this is likely a read error. In the same sample, other DNA sequences code for this CDR3. V is TRDV1 and J is TRDJ1; 7 nucleotides line up with TRDD2. V lost 6 bases, J lost 3 bases, and 16 bases stayed unmatched. The length of the CDR3 is 17 residues. Germline V CDR1 and CDR2: TSWWSYY, QGS. CDR3 loop: CALGGTFLRWGADKLIF. DNA for the CDR3: TGTGCTCTTGGAGGAACCTTCCTCCGTTGGGGCGCCGATAAACTCATCTTT.

This clone has a handful of counts. This DNA's translation and the protein TCRdb lists, from a much larger clone, do not match at residue 15, likely due to a read error; the protein shown is translated from the DNA. The chain has TRDV2 and TRDJ1, with 10 nucleotides matching TRDD3. CDR1 is GEAIGNYY, CDR2 EKD, per germline. The CDR3 runs 18 residues. The CDR3 DNA reads as TGTGCCTGTGACAAACTTACTGGGGGATCTCAGCTCGCCGATAGACTCATCTTT. Translating it yields CACDKLTGGSQLADRLIF.

Worth noting for this clone: The translation of this DNA and the TCRdb protein of a much larger clone differ at residue 13, probably owing to a read error; the protein shown here is translated from the DNA. V and J are TRDV2 and TRDJ1; a weak D match, TRDD3 (6 bases). The CDR3 is 17 amino acids. Per germline, CDR1 GEAIGNYY and CDR2 EKD. The CDR3 DNA follows: TGTGCCTGTGACGACATGGGTGGGGGTCCCCACACCGGTAAACTCATCTTT. Translated, it gives CACDDMGGGPHTGKLIF.

A remark on this clone: TCRdb pairs this DNA with a much larger clone's protein that differs at residue 9, likely a read error; the protein shown was translated from the DNA. In the same sample, other DNA sequences code for this CDR3. The chain employs TRDV1 and TRDJ1; D unresolved. The CDR3 runs to 18 residues. V was clipped by 1 base and J by 0 bases, with 18 bases between them. CDR1 is TSWWSYY, CDR2 QGS, per germline. The CDR3 DNA is TGTGCTCTTGGGGAACCTTTGTATAGGGAGCCCTACACCGATAAACTCATCTTT. Residues: CALGEPLYREPYTDKLIF.

The sample holds a few counts of this clone. A read error likely explains this, since a far larger clone differs by one base. In the same sample, other DNA sequences code for this CDR3. V gene TRDV2 combines with J gene TRDJ1; 9 nucleotides match TRDD3. The CDR3 covers 14 residues. After removal of 0 bases from V and 10 bases from J, the junction contained 8 bases not matched to a gene. In germline, CDR1 is GEAIGNYY, CDR2 EKD. The CDR3 DNA reads as TGTGCCTGTGACACCGTGGGACTGGGGGACACACTCATCTTT. Its protein product is CACDTVGLGDTLIF.

This clone was detected a few times. A read error is likely here: a far larger clone is one base away. The sample contains more than one DNA sequence encoding this CDR3. The chain links TRDV2 to TRDJ1; D unresolved. Germline CDR1 and CDR2: GEAIGNYY and EKD. Trimming stripped 3 bases from V and 0 bases from J, with 10 bases between. This CDR3 spans 14 amino acids. Here the CDR3 reads CACDPITNTDKLIF. The CDR3 DNA is TGTGCCTGTGACCCAATTACCAACACCGATAAACTCATCTTT.

On this clone: TCRdb's listed protein matches a much larger clone and diverges from this DNA's translation at residues 13 and 16, likely through a read error; the protein shown comes from the DNA. J is TRDJ1 and V is TRDV2; 8 bases line up with TRDD3. This CDR3 contains 19 residues. Germline V gives CDR1 GEAIGNYY, CDR2 EKD. CDR3 in amino acids: CACDFLGYATRGNTDELIF. In nucleotides, the CDR3 is TGTGCCTGTGACTTTTTGGGATACGCTACCCGGGGGAACACCGATGAACTCATCTTT.

This clone was observed a single time. No V segment was called; the J segment is TRDJ1; the table's D call, TRDD3, was not checked against the DNA. The CDR3 extends over 30 amino acids. The CDR3 DNA follows: TGTGCTCTTGGGGAACTCGTTTCCCCTTGGCGGTCCTACGTCCTTAATGTACTGGGGGACCACTCCAAAGACACCGATAAACTCATCTTT. Translation gives CALGELVSPWRSYVLNVLGDHSKDTDKLIF.

This clone was seen only a few times. Since a far larger clone is one base different, this is likely a read error. Different DNA sequences within this sample yield the same CDR3. The chain joins TRDV3 to TRDJ1; D is ambiguous. CDR1 is TVYSNPD, CDR2 GDNSRS, per germline (reference sequence). The CDR3 runs to 18 residues. With 2 bases removed from V and 0 bases from J, the gap between germline ends came to 25 bases. The CDR3 DNA follows: TGTGCCTTTCCCGTAACCTATTCTTGGTTCGGGAACACCGATAAACTCATCTTT. Its protein is CAFPVTYSWFGNTDKLIF.

This clone was seen more than once but under ten times. The protein TCRdb lists belongs to a much larger clone and differs from this DNA's translation at residue 16, which points to a read error; the protein shown is made from the DNA. The chain has TRDV3 and TRDJ1, with 10 bases identical to TRDD3. Per germline, CDR1 TVYSNPD and CDR2 GDNSRS (reference sequence). This CDR3 contains 18 residues. The CDR3 DNA reads TGTGCCTCAAATCTTCCTGGGCTACTGGGGGATCGGACCGATAAACCCATCTTT. Its translation: CASNLPGLLGDRTDKPIF.

This clone has just a few counts. For this DNA, TCRdb reports the protein of a much larger clone, which diverges at residue 11, most likely from a read error; the protein presented here is translated directly from the DNA. The chain couples TRDV2 to TRDJ1, with TRDD3 matching 8 bases. The CDR3 extends over 19 amino acids. With 3 bases clipped from V and 0 bases from J, the junction kept 17 bases outside the gene matches. CDR1 GEAIGNYY and CDR2 EKD come from the germline V gene. In nucleotides, the CDR3 is TGTGCCTGTGACTTTTTGGGATACGCTACCTGGGGGGACACCGATAAACTCATCTTT. The encoded protein is CACDFLGYATWGDTDKLIF.

This clone was detected a few times. The J segment is TRDJ1; no V gene was assigned; the D call in the table, TRDD2, was not verified against the DNA. The CDR3 totals 16 residues. The CDR3 loop is CASLCLPTRRIHKLIF. The CDR3 region has the DNA TGTGCTTCATTGTGCCTTCCTACCCGCCGCATACATAAACTCATCTTT.

Within the sample, this clone is hyperexpanded. Other nucleotide sequences from this sample produce the same CDR3. The genes are TRDV2 and TRDJ1; the match to TRDD3 covers 7 bases. The germline V gene has CDR1 GEAIGNYY and CDR2 EKD. This CDR3 is built from 17 residues. V lost 3 bases and J lost 0; bases outside the gene matches: 12. The CDR3 protein is CACDPVSGGSYTDKLIF. The CDR3, as DNA: TGTGCCTGTGACCCCGTTTCGGGGGGATCTTACACCGATAAACTCATCTTT.

This clone came up a few times. It is likely a read error: a sequence one base away is far more abundant. Additional DNA sequences in this sample encode the identical CDR3. The chain has TRDV2 and TRDJ1, with D possibly being TRDD3 (6 bases). In germline, CDR1 is GEAIGNYY, CDR2 EKD. The CDR3 is made up of 17 amino acids. The DNA for the CDR3 is TGTGCCTGCGACACCGTCGGGGGACCCGGGGGCACCGATAAACTCATCTTT. Its translation: CACDTVGGPGGTDKLIF.

Comments on this clone: A far larger clone lies a single base away; this is likely a read error. The sample carries other DNA sequences with the same CDR3. This sequence joins TRDV2 and TRDJ2; no clear D gene. The CDR3 is 15 amino acids. Germline loops: CDR1 GEAIGNYY, CDR2 EKD. V lost 1 base to trimming and J lost 3 bases, with 11 bases between them. CDR3: CACDTVGSLTAQLFF. DNA of the CDR3: TGTGCCTGTGACACTGTCGGGTCCCTGACAGCACAACTCTTCTTT.

This clone occurred a few times. Since a far larger clone is one base different, this is likely a read error. Other DNA sequences within the sample encode an identical CDR3. This sequence joins TRDV1 and TRDJ1; 10 bases fit TRDD3. With 3 bases clipped from V and 11 bases from J, the junction kept 18 bases outside the gene matches. Germline CDR1 and CDR2: TSWWSYY and QGS. The CDR3 has 17 amino acids. CDR3 DNA sequence: TGTGCTCTTGGGGATGACCTTCCCCTATTGGGGGATACTGGGCTCATCTTT. Protein: CALGDDLPLLGDTGLIF.

With respect to this clone: The protein TCRdb gives is from a much larger clone and does not agree with this DNA's translation at residue 3, likely a read error; the protein shown here comes from the DNA. The V gene is TRDV3, the J gene TRDJ1; D not certain. Germline CDR1 is TVYSNPD and CDR2 is GDNSRS (reference sequence). This CDR3 region has 18 residues. V lost 4 bases and J 0 bases, leaving 27 bases between the germline ends. The DNA of the CDR3 is TGTGCCTCTCCCGTAACCTATTCTTGGTTTGGGAACACCGATAAACTCATCTTT. Amino acid sequence: CASPVTYSWFGNTDKLIF.

As regards this clone: This DNA's translation differs at residue 13 from TCRdb's protein, which comes from a much larger clone; a read error is likely, and the protein shown is translated from the DNA. The V and J genes are TRDV1 and TRDJ2; TRDD2 aligns across 7 bases. Trimming at V came to 2 bases and at J to 8 bases, leaving 20 bases not matched to a gene. CDR1 TSWWSYY and CDR2 QGS come from the germline V gene. CDR3 size: 19 residues. The CDR3 region is CALGEIAFLHVLRRAQLFF. CDR3 DNA sequence: TGTGCTCTTGGGGAAATAGCCTTCCTTCATGTACTGAGGAGGGCACAACTCTTCTTT.

This clone was observed a handful of times. For this DNA, TCRdb reports the protein of a much larger clone, which diverges at residue 12, most likely from a read error; the protein presented here is translated directly from the DNA. The rearrangement uses TRDV3 and TRDJ1; D might be TRDD3 (5 bases). Germline lookup yields CDR1 TVYSNPD and CDR2 GDNSRS (reference sequence). This CDR3 is built from 18 residues. The V end lost 2 bases, the J end lost 0 bases, and 25 bases lay between the germline ends. The CDR3 DNA is TGTGCCTTTCCCGTAACCTATTCTTGGTTTGGGGACACCGATAAACTCATCTTT. It codes for CAFPVTYSWFGDTDKLIF.

There are a few counts of this clone. A read error likely explains why the TCRdb protein, taken from a much larger clone, differs from this DNA's translation at residue 15; the protein shown is translated from the DNA. The chain couples TRDV2 to TRDJ1; 10 positions agree with TRDD3. Germline V gene data show CDR1 as GEAIGNYY and CDR2 as EKD. The CDR3 extends over 18 amino acids. As DNA, the CDR3 is TGTGCCTGTGACAAACTTACTGGGGGATCTCAGCTCGCCGATGAACTCATCTTT. Residues: CACDKLTGGSQLADELIF.

Ten or more counts support this clone. With a far larger clone one base away, a read error is the likely cause. This chain connects TRDV2 to TRDJ1, with TRDD3 matching over 12 bases. The length of the CDR3 is 14 residues. The V gene's germline CDR1 is GEAIGNYY and CDR2 EKD. The CDR3 region has the DNA TGTGCCTGTGGCACCGTGGGACTGGGGGATACACTCATCTTT. It encodes CACGTVGLGDTLIF.

This clone was recorded a few times. A far larger clone lies a single base away; this is likely a read error. The sample contains more than one DNA sequence encoding this CDR3. CDR3 DNA: TGTGCCTGTGACACCGTCGGGTCCCTGACAGCACAGCTCTTCTTT. Translated: CACDTVGSLTAQLFF. The chain uses TRDV2 and TRDJ2; D gene unclear. CDR1 is GEAIGNYY, CDR2 EKD, per germline. This CDR3 region has 15 residues.

This clone was detected a few times. For this DNA, TCRdb reports the protein of a much larger clone, which diverges at residue 8, most likely from a read error; the protein presented here is translated directly from the DNA. CDR3 residues: CACDTLGHRWADKLIF. The CDR3 bases are TGTGCCTGTGACACCTTGGGGCATCGGTGGGCCGATAAACTCATCTTT. The rearrangement uses TRDV2 and TRDJ1; maybe TRDD3 (5 bases). V gave up 0 bases and J gave up 3 bases, with 16 bases separating them. Germline values: CDR1 GEAIGNYY, CDR2 EKD. This CDR3 has 16 residues.

This clone was detected many times. TCRdb records a much larger clone's protein for this DNA, with a difference at residue 3 that likely arises from a read error; the protein given is the translation of the DNA. The J gene is TRDJ1, the V gene TRDV2, with D unclear. CDR3 length equals 17 residues. Germline V lookup: CDR1 GEAIGNYY, CDR2 EKD. Here the CDR3 reads CARDTVGTESNTDKLIF. CDR3 coding DNA: TGTGCCCGTGACACCGTAGGGACCGAATCCAACACCGATAAACTCATCTTT.

The sample holds many counts of this clone. TCRdb's protein, taken from a much larger clone, differs from this DNA's translation at residue 11, likely owing to a read error; the protein displayed comes from the DNA. The V gene is TRDV1, the J gene TRDJ1, with 12 bases that match TRDD3. The germline V gene has CDR1 TSWWSYY and CDR2 QGS. V was clipped by 4 bases and J by 6 bases; unmatched bases: 30. The CDR3 extends over 23 amino acids. CDR3 coding DNA: TGTGCTCTTGGGGTCCAATCTTCCTCTACGCAGGTCTGGGGGATACGAGGGCTAAATAAACTCATCTTT. This codes for CALGVQSSSTQVWGIRGLNKLIF.